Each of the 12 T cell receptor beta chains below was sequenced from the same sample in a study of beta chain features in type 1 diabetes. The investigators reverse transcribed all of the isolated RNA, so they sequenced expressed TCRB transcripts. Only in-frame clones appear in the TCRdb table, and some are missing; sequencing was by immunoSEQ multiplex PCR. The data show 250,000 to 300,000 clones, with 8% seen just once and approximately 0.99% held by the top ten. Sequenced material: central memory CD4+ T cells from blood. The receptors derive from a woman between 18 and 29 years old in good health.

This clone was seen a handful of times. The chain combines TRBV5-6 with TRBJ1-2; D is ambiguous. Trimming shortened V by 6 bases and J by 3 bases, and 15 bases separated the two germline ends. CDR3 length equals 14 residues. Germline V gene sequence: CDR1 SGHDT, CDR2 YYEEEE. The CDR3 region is CASTKGQADYGYTF. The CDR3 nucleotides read TGTGCCAGCACCAAGGGCCAGGCGGACTATGGCTACACCTTC.

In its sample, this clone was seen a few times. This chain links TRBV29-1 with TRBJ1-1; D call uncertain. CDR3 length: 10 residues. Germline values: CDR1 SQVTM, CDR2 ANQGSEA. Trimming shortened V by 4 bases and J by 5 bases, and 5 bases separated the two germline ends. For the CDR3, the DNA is TGCAGCGTTGTAGTGACTGAAGCTTTCTTT. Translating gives CSVVVTEAFF.

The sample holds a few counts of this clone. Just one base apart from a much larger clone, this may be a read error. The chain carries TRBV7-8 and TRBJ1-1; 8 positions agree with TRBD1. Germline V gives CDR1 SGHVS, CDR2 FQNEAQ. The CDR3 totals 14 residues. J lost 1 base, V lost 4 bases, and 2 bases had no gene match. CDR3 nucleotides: TGTGCCAGCAGCTCTGACAGGGGGAACACTGAAGCTTTCTTT. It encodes CASSSDRGNTEAFF.

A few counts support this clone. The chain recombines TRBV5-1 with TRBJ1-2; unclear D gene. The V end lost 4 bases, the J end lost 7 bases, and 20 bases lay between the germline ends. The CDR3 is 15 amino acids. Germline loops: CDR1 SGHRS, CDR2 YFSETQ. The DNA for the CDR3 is TGCGCCAGCAGCCCGGAGGGCGTACTATCCGGTGGCTACACCTTC. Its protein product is CASSPEGVLSGGYTF. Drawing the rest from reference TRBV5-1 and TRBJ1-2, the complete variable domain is KAGVTQTPRYLIKTRGQQVTLSCSPISGHRSVSWYQQTPGQGLQFLFEYFSETQRNKGNFPGRFSGRQFSNSRSEMNVSTLELGDSALYLCASSPEGVLSGGYTFGSGTRLTVV.

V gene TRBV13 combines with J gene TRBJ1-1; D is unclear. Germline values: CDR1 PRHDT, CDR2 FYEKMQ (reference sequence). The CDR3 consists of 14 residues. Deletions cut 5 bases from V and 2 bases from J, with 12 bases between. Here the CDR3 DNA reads TGTGCCAGCAGCGCCGGACGGATTAACACTGAAGCTTTCTTT. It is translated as CASSAGRINTEAFF. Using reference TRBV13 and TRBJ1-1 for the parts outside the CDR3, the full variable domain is AAGVIQSPRHLIKEKRETATLKCYPIPRHDTVYWYQQGPGQDPQFLISFYEKMQSDKGSIPDRFSAQQFSDYHSELNMSSLELGDSALYFCASSAGRINTEAFFGQGTRLTVV.

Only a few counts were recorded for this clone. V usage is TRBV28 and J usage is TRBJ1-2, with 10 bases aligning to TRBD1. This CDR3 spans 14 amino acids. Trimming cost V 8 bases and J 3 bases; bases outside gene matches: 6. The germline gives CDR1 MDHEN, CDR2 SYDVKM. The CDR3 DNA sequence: TGTGCCAGCGGGACGACAGGGGGCGACTATGGCTACACCTTC. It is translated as CASGTTGGDYGYTF.

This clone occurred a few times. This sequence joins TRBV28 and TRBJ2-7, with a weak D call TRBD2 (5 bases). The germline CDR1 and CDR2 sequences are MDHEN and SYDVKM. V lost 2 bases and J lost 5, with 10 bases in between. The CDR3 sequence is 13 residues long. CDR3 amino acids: CASSLEGIHEQYV. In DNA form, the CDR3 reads TGTGCCAGCAGTTTAGAGGGTATCCACGAGCAGTACGTC.

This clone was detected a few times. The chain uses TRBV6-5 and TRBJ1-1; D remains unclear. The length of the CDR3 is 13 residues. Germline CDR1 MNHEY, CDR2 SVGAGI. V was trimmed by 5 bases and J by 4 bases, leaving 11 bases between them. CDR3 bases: TGTGCCAGCAGTACACCGTCGGGCACTGAAGCTTTCTTT. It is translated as CASSTPSGTEAFF.

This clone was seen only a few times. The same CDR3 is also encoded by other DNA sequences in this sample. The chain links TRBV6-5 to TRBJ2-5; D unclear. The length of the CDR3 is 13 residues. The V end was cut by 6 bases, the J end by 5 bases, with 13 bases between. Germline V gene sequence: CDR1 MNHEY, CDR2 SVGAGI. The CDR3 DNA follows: TGTGCCAGCAGGGGTCTGGTGGGGGAGACCCAGTACTTC. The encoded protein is CASRGLVGETQYF.

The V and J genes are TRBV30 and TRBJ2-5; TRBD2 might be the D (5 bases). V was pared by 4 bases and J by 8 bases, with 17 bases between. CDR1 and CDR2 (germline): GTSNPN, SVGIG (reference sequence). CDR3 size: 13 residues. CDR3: CAWTPLVEGTQYF. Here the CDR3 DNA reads TGTGCCTGGACCCCACTAGTCGAGGGAACCCAGTACTTC. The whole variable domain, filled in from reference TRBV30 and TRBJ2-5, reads SQTIHQWPATLVQPVGSPLSLECTVEGTSNPNLYWYRQAAGRGLQLLFYSVGIGQISSEVPQNLSASRPQDRQFILSSKKLLLSDSGFYLCAWTPLVEGTQYFGPGTRLLVL.

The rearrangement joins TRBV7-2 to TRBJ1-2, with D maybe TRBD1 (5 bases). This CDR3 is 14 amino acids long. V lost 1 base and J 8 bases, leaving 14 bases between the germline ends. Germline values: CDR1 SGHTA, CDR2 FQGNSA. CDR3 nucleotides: TGTGCCAGCAGCTTAGATAATGGGGCGCAGGGCTACACCTTC. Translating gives CASSLDNGAQGYTF.

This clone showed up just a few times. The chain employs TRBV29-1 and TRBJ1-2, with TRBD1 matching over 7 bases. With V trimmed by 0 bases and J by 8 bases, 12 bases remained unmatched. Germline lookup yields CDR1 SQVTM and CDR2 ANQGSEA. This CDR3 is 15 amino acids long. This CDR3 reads CSVEDTQGTPPGYTF. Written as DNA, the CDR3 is TGCAGCGTTGAAGACACACAGGGGACTCCCCCGGGCTACACCTTC.